What follows is one TCR beta chain and its context. Sequence at one end of the junction differs from germline and may be a read error. Some clones are missing from TCRdb's copy, which holds only in-frame ones; the method was immunoSEQ multiplex PCR. The table lists under 1,900,000 clones, 98% of them singletons, with roughly 0.35% in the top ten. The sample belongs to a study of shared clonotypes between healthy human individuals. Germline V gives CDR1 LGHNA, CDR2 YSLEER. The CDR3 loop spans 17 amino acids. V usage is TRBV4-3 and J usage is TRBJ1-3; D might be TRBD1 (6 bases). The clonotype comes from a man aged 25-45 years in good health. The specimen sequenced was naive CD4+ T cells sorted from blood. Sample subset: CD45RA+ positively selected. CDR3 nucleotide sequence: TGCGCCAGCAGACAAGTCGCAGGGGCGCTCTCTGGAAACACCATATATTTT. It yields the protein CASRQVAGALSGNTIYF.